This T cell receptor beta chain is drawn from a study of shared clonotypes between healthy human individuals. The sequenced material, unsorted PBMC DNA, was run on ten immunoSEQ deep assay plates. The table came from immunoSEQ multiplex PCR; TCRdb's copy has only in-frame clones and leaves some out. The sample includes approximately 460,000 clones, 77% of them seen just once. Comment on this clone: Its antigen remains unknown.

Notes on the study in general: Sequencing depth was expected to affect clonotype sharing among donors.

Trimming at V came to 8 bases and at J to 7 bases, leaving 8 bases not matched to a gene. From germline, CDR1 is LNHNV and CDR2 YYDKDF (reference sequence). CDR3 length: 14 residues. Healthy and HIV-negative, the adult donors had no recent acute infections or vaccinations. Donors comprised only Caucasian adults living in Nashville, Tennessee. This TCR derives from a middle-aged woman in good health. Some clones in this sample may be carry-over from other donors' samples. Sequences were obtained from PBMCs. This chain links TRBV15 with TRBJ2-1; TRBD1 matches at 10 bases. CDR3: CATGGQGNSNEQFF. The CDR3, as DNA: TGTGCCACCGGGGGACAGGGGAATAGTAATGAGCAGTTCTTC.